This T cell receptor beta chain was recorded in a study of neoadjuvant nivolumab and ipilimumab in lung cancer. Points from the study as a whole: Only two of four nivolumab-treated tumors gained richness and clonality by surgery. Resected tumors had greater TCR richness and clonality than uninvolved lung. Blood richness before therapy tracked richness in tumors resected after neoadjuvant therapy.

Some clones are missing from TCRdb's copy, which holds only in-frame ones; the method was immunoSEQ multiplex PCR. The repertoire holds over 4,000 clones, with roughly 89% as singletons. About this clone itself: Its antigen remains unidentified.

Sequenced here: blood, sampled after neoadjuvant nivolumab, alone or with ipilimumab, at or shortly before surgery. The sequence was collected from an adult with non-small cell lung cancer. Some clones in this sample may be carry-over from other donors' samples.

The CDR3 reads CALFGGRHYEQYF. CDR3 in DNA: TGTGCCCTCTTCGGGGGCAGACACTACGAGCAGTACTTC. The chain links TRBV21-1 to TRBJ2-7. TRBV21-1 is a pseudogene. This CDR3 spans 13 amino acids.